A selection of T cell receptor beta chains follows, all from one sample in a study of Graves' ophthalmopathy and Graves' hyperthyroidism. TCRdb re-called the multiplex PCR reads through MiXCR, storing one row per CDR3 protein. The sample contains about 740,000 distinct CDR3 sequences, around 40% of which appear only once. Input material: peripheral blood. Source of these receptors: an adult man with Graves' ophthalmopathy. Each CDR3 is given with its conserved first and last residue. The order of the fields is clone size, D gene, J gene, V gene, CDR3 protein, CDR3 DNA. D genes are given only for firm matches. Not all rows give a size; the values are once, few, many and, for expanded clones, a class.

many NA TRBJ2-7 TRBV9 CASSATGTINEQYF TGTGCCAGCAGCGCTACCGGGACAATCAACGAGCAGTACTTC
many TRBD1 TRBJ1-5 TRBV24-1 CASSGGQGYQPQHF TGTGCCAGCAGTGGAGGACAGGGTTATCAGCCCCAGCATTTT
few NA TRBJ2-7 TRBV20-1 CSARDRVILGSTYEQYF TGCAGTGCTAGAGATCGGGTGATACTAGGCTCCACCTACGAGCAGTACTTC
NA NA TRBJ1-1 TRBV7-3 CASSLQGPSTEAFF TGTGCCAGCAGCTTACAGGGACCGTCCACTGAAGCTTTCTTT
NA NA TRBJ1-5 TRBV15 CATSRERAQPQHF TGTGCCACCAGCAGAGAGCGGGCCCAGCCCCAGCATTTT
NA TRBD2 TRBJ2-7 TRBV20-1 CSAIDGGGNNEQYF TGCAGTGCTATAGATGGCGGGGGGAACAATGAGCAGTACTTC
NA NA TRBJ2-2 TRBV12-3/TRBV12-4 CASRPGLGSGELFF TGTGCCAGCAGGCCCGGACTGGGTTCCGGGGAGCTGTTTTTT
few TRBD1 TRBJ2-2 TRBV7-9 CASSQPNRGPIGELFF TGTGCCAGCAGCCAGCCGAACAGGGGGCCCATCGGGGAGCTGTTTTTT
NA NA TRBJ1-1 TRBV20-1 CSARGGHMNTEASF TGCAGTGCTAGAGGGGGACACATGAACACTGAAGCTTCCTTT
NA NA TRBJ2-7 TRBV7-9 CACETANSYEQYF TGTGCCTGCGAGACAGCGAACTCCTACGAGCAGTACTTC
many NA TRBJ2-7 TRBV7-9 CASGGREYEQYF TGTGCCAGCGGGGGGCGTGAATACGAGCAGTACTTC
NA TRBD1 TRBJ1-5 TRBV24-1 CAWSVPGTGGKQPQHF TGTGCCTGGAGTGTCCCCGGGACAGGGGGAAAACAGCCCCAGCATTTT
many NA TRBJ1-2 TRBV20-1 CSARDQGNYGYTF TGCAGTGCTAGAGATCAGGGCAACTATGGCTACACCTTC
few NA TRBJ2-2 TRBV10-3 CASSYPGEIGTGELFF TGTGCCAGCAGTTACCCAGGGGAGATTGGCACCGGGGAGCTGTTTTTT
many TRBD1 TRBJ1-6 TRBV20-1 CSSERDRLDSPLHF TGCAGTAGTGAGAGGGACAGGCTCGATTCACCCCTCCACTTT
NA TRBD2 TRBJ2-7 TRBV13 CASSLGASGSSREQYF TGTGCCAGCAGCTTAGGCGCTAGCGGGAGCTCGCGCGAGCAGTACTTC
NA NA TRBJ1-2 TRBV10-3 CAIPLAGTYYGYTF TGTGCCATCCCACTAGCGGGGACATACTATGGCTACACCTTC
many TRBD1 TRBJ1-6 TRBV7-6 CASSPVPGQQTARGSPLHF TGTGCCAGCAGCCCAGTCCCGGGACAGCAGACTGCGCGTGGTTCACCCCTCCACTTT
many TRBD2 TRBJ2-7 TRBV2 CASSEGEGFYEQYF TGTGCCAGCAGTGAAGGGGAGGGATTCTACGAGCAGTACTTC
NA NA TRBJ2-6 TRBV7-8 CASSFRITGANVLTF TGTGCCAGCAGCTTCCGGATAACTGGGGCCAACGTCCTGACTTTC
NA TRBD2 TRBJ2-1 TRBV25-1 CASSVPGGSNEQFF TGTGCCAGCAGTGTTCCGGGAGGGTCAAATGAGCAGTTCTTC
few NA TRBJ2-2 TRBV7-9 CASSYAPVGTGELFF TGTGCCAGCAGTTACGCTCCCGTGGGCACCGGGGAGCTGTTTTTT
many NA TRBJ1-2 TRBV15 CATSRQDRGYGYTF TGTGCCACCAGCAGGCAGGACAGAGGCTATGGCTACACCTTC
many NA TRBJ2-5 TRBV29-1 CSVVPGRFGQETQYF TGCAGCGTTGTACCAGGGAGGTTTGGGCAAGAGACCCAGTACTTC
few TRBD1 TRBJ1-6 TRBV25-1 CASQQGIDNSPLHF TGTGCCAGTCAACAGGGGATTGATAATTCACCCCTCCACTTT
NA NA TRBJ2-7 TRBV3-1 CASSGASLVYEQYF TGTGCCAGCAGCGGAGCCTCGCTCGTCTACGAGCAGTACTTC
many TRBD1 TRBJ1-2 TRBV9 CASSGAGTAEGYTF TGTGCCAGCAGCGGCGCCGGGACAGCGGAGGGCTACACCTTC
NA TRBD1 TRBJ1-4 TRBV7-2 CASSPTGQGGEKLLF TGTGCCAGCAGCCCCACCGGACAGGGCGGTGAAAAACTGCTTTTT
many NA TRBJ1-2 TRBV2 CASRYRALGGYTF TGTGCCAGCAGATACAGGGCGCTGGGGGGCTACACCTTC
NA NA TRBJ2-6 TRBV10-2 CASGVGSGIRANVLTF TGCGCCAGCGGCGTAGGATCCGGAATTAGGGCCAACGTCCTGACTTTC
few NA TRBJ2-7 TRBV7-9 CASSYSRTFLEQYF TGTGCCAGCAGTTACTCCAGGACTTTTCTCGAGCAGTACTTC
NA TRBD1 TRBJ1-2 TRBV7-3 CASSLKGTGDGYTF TGTGCCAGCAGCTTAAAAGGGACAGGGGACGGCTACACCTTC
few NA TRBJ2-3 TRBV29-1 CSARDGSSTDTQYF TGCAGCGCAAGGGACGGCTCTAGCACAGATACGCAGTATTTT
many NA TRBJ1-5 TRBV7-6 CASSLIAGQPQHF TGTGCCAGCAGCTTAATCGCTGGGCAGCCCCAGCATTTT
many NA TRBJ2-7 TRBV7-9 CASTGDDEQYF TGTGCCAGCACAGGAGACGACGAGCAGTACTTC
few NA TRBJ1-1 TRBV6-5 CASSPRTTRGTEAFF TGTGCCAGCAGTCCGCGGACGACCCGGGGAACTGAAGCTTTCTTT
NA NA TRBJ2-7 TRBV9 CASSPTAAGAYEQYF TGTGCCAGCAGCCCCACCGCGGCAGGGGCCTACGAGCAGTACTTC
NA NA TRBJ2-7 TRBV7-9 CASSQEDGPYEQYF TGTGCCAGCAGCCAAGAGGATGGACCTTACGAGCAGTACTTC
many NA TRBJ1-2 TRBV7-9 CASSWSSGPDGYTF TGTGCCAGCAGCTGGTCTTCAGGGCCTGATGGCTACACCTTC
NA NA TRBJ1-1 TRBV12-3/TRBV12-4 CASSRDPGTHGAFF TGTGCCAGCAGTCGCGACCCGGGGACCCATGGGGCTTTCTTT
many NA TRBJ2-7 TRBV10-3 CAIGKGVEYEQYF TGTGCCATCGGGAAAGGGGTAGAGTACGAGCAGTACTTC
NA TRBD1 TRBJ2-2 TRBV7-2 CASSLEGARTGELFF TGTGCCAGCAGCCTCGAGGGGGCGCGGACCGGGGAGCTGTTTTTT